The 13 T cell receptor beta chains given below trace back to one sample, sequenced in a study of blood T cell repertoires in COVID-19. Clones were read by immunoSEQ multiplex PCR, and TCRdb kept only the in-frame ones, dropping some. The sample contains nearly 350,000 clones, almost 90% of which appear only once. Material for sequencing was peripheral blood. The receptor source for this set is a woman in her seventies with COVID-19, enrolled during active disease.

The gene calls are TRBV2 and TRBJ2-5; tentative D call: TRBD1 (6 bases). Trimming took off 1 base at V and 9 bases at J, with 15 bases between the two ends. The germline V gene encodes CDR1 SNHLY and CDR2 FYNNEI. This CDR3 comprises 14 residues. CDR3 in amino acids: CASSEGGEPGAQYF. For the CDR3, the DNA is TGTGCCAGCAGTGAAGGTGGCGAACCAGGGGCCCAGTACTTC.

The chain joins TRBV19 to TRBJ1-1; D is possibly TRBD1 (6 bases). From germline, CDR1 is LNHDA and CDR2 SQIVND (reference sequence). V lost 7 bases and J 1 base, leaving 10 bases between the germline ends. The CDR3 contains 13 residues. The chain's CDR3 is CASTLQGNTEAFF. For the CDR3, the DNA is TGTGCCAGTACCCTACAGGGGAACACTGAAGCTTTCTTT.

The CDR3 spells CASSVQGADTQYF. DNA for the CDR3: TGTGCCAGCAGTGTCCAGGGGGCAGATACGCAGTATTTT. This rearrangement joins TRBV6-4 to TRBJ2-3; 7 bases fit TRBD1. This CDR3 spans 13 amino acids. Germline V gene data show CDR1 as MRHNA and CDR2 as SNTAGT. After removal of 4 bases from V and 4 bases from J, the junction contained 2 bases not matched to a gene.

V gene TRBV28 combines with J gene TRBJ1-1; no reliable D call. Trimming cost V 3 bases and J 5 bases, with 10 bases left between them. The CDR3 runs to 13 residues. Germline V lookup: CDR1 MDHEN, CDR2 SYDVKM. The CDR3, as DNA: TGTGCCAGCAGTTTGTACGGGGAAACTGAAGCTTTCTTT. Protein sequence: CASSLYGETEAFF.

The chain recombines TRBV5-4 with TRBJ1-1; 10 bases line up with TRBD1. Germline V gene sequence: CDR1 SGHNT, CDR2 YYREEE (reference sequence). The V gene end was trimmed by 4 bases and the J gene end by 4 bases; junction bases not matched to a gene: 13. CDR3 size: 17 residues. CDR3 nucleotides: TGTGCCAGCAGCCTCCGACAGGGGGCGTCGGGGGTCACTGAAGCTTTCTTT. Translated: CASSLRQGASGVTEAFF.

The V gene is TRBV7-9, the J gene TRBJ2-5; 8 bases agree with TRBD2. Trimming at V came to 2 bases and at J to 1 base, leaving 3 bases not matched to a gene. CDR3 size: 15 residues. Germline CDR1 SEHNR, CDR2 FQNEAQ (reference sequence). The CDR3 coding sequence is TGTGCCAGCAGCTTATCGGGAGGGCTCCAAGAGACCCAGTACTTC. It is translated as CASSLSGGLQETQYF.

This chain uses TRBV2 with TRBJ2-1; 9 bases map to TRBD2. Germline assignment: CDR1 SNHLY and CDR2 FYNNEI. The length of the CDR3 is 15 residues. V shed 6 bases, J shed 5 bases, and the junction held 8 bases outside the gene matches. The chain's CDR3 is CASSDRAGGNNEQFF. In DNA, the CDR3 is TGTGCCAGCAGCGACAGAGCGGGGGGCAACAATGAGCAGTTCTTC.

This clone was found once. The chain is built from TRBV6-1 and TRBJ1-6; possibly TRBD1 for D (6 bases). CDR1 MNHNS and CDR2 SASEGT come from the germline V gene. V lost 1 base, J lost 7 bases, and 11 bases lay in between. This CDR3 contains 15 residues. The CDR3: CASSEVGGGNSPLHF. The CDR3 DNA reads TGTGCCAGCAGTGAAGTAGGGGGGGGGAATTCACCCCTCCACTTT.

This rearrangement joins TRBV10-1 to TRBJ1-2, with unresolved D. Trimming removed 6 bases at V and 2 bases at J, with 10 bases between. The CDR3 sequence is 13 residues long. CDR1 is WNHNN and CDR2 is SYGVQD in the germline V gene (reference sequence). Written as DNA, the CDR3 is TGCGCCAGCAGCGAAACAACAAACTATGGCTACACCTTC. It encodes CASSETTNYGYTF.

In nucleotides, the CDR3 is TGTGCCAGCCTTAATCCACTTTACCAAGAGACCCAGTACTTC. It codes for CASLNPLYQETQYF. The chain employs TRBV21-1 and TRBJ2-5; TRBD2 is the table's D call, not checked against the DNA. TRBV21-1 is a pseudogene. The CDR3 length is 14 residues.

The chain recombines TRBV28 with TRBJ1-2; D is undetermined. Trimming removed 2 bases from V and 1 base from J, with 17 bases in between. The CDR3 length is 17 residues. CDR1 MDHEN and CDR2 SYDVKM come from the germline V gene. CDR3 loop: CASSLGWLRERNYGYTF. The CDR3 nucleotides read TGTGCCAGCAGTTTAGGGTGGCTTAGGGAGCGTAACTATGGCTACACCTTC.

The chain couples TRBV5-6 to TRBJ2-5, with unresolved D. This CDR3 spans 15 amino acids. Trimming took off 4 bases at V and 5 bases at J, with 18 bases between the two ends. CDR1 is SGHDT, CDR2 YYEEEE, per germline. CDR3 sequence reads: CASSPDDTPYETQYF. The CDR3, as DNA: TGTGCCAGCAGCCCCGACGACACCCCTTATGAGACCCAGTACTTC.

The rearrangement joins TRBV11-2 to TRBJ1-1, with D possibly TRBD1 on 6 matching bases. The germline V and J ends were trimmed by 7 bases and 6 bases, with 15 bases remaining between them. CDR3 length: 13 amino acids. Germline CDR1 is SGHAT and CDR2 is FQNNGV. The CDR3 DNA follows: TGTGCCAGCACCAATTTCGACAGGTCTGAAGCTTTCTTT. This codes for CASTNFDRSEAFF.